The 13 T cell receptor beta chains given below trace back to one sample, sequenced in a study of T-cell reconstitution after alpha-beta-depleted transplantation in children. The TCRbeta library incorporated unique molecular identifiers. Each CDR3 protein gets one entry after TCRdb re-called the PCR reads with MiXCR. The sample records around 440,000 distinct CDR3 sequences, roughly a tenth being singletons. Sequenced here: PBMCs, sampled before TCRalphabeta/CD19-depleted stem cell transplant. The receptor source for this set is a child aged 2-15 years with inherited bone marrow failure, due to receive a stem cell transplant.

Comment on this clonotype: At one end, the junction sequence differs from germline, possibly due to a read error. The chain carries TRBV7-9 and TRBJ2-7; D is undetermined. This CDR3 is built from 13 residues. The V gene's germline CDR1 is SEHNR and CDR2 FQNEAQ (reference sequence). Here the CDR3 reads CASSSLSSYDQYF. The CDR3 DNA reads TGTGCCAGCAGCTCCCTGTCCTCCTACGACCAGTACTTC.

This clonotype was recorded many times. CDR3 nucleotide sequence: TGTGCCAGCAGCTTGTATGTCGCGGGAGGGCCTGGCACCGGGGAGCTGTTTTTT. It is translated as CASSLYVAGGPGTGELFF. The chain uses TRBV5-4 and TRBJ2-2; the match to TRBD2 covers 9 bases. With 1 base clipped from V and 4 bases from J, the junction kept 11 bases outside the gene matches. CDR1 and CDR2 (germline): SGHNT, YYREEE (reference sequence). CDR3 length equals 18 residues.

This clonotype was observed many times. The chain is built from TRBV6-5 and TRBJ2-1; D may be TRBD2 (6 bases). The CDR3 consists of 15 residues. Germline assignment: CDR1 MNHEY and CDR2 SVGAGI. V gave up 7 bases and J gave up 2 bases, with 15 bases separating them. The CDR3 nucleotides read TGTGCCAGCACCAACCGGGAGAGCCCCTACAATGAGCAGTTCTTC. Translation gives CASTNRESPYNEQFF.

This clonotype was counted between two and nine times. This chain uses TRBV10-3 with TRBJ2-7; TRBD2 agrees at 9 bases. This CDR3 contains 15 residues. Germline-derived CDR1 and CDR2 are ENHRY and SYGVKD. V lost 3 bases, J lost 0 bases, and 3 bases stayed unmatched. CDR3 coding DNA: TGTGCCATCAGTGATAGCGGGAGCCCCTCCTACGAGCAGTACTTC. Protein sequence: CAISDSGSPSYEQYF.

This clonotype has just a few counts. The rearrangement uses TRBV6-2 or TRBV6-3 and TRBJ2-1; 14 bases map to TRBD2. Trimming removed 4 bases from V and 8 bases from J; junction bases left unmatched: 19. The CDR3 runs to 20 residues. Germline V gene sequence: CDR1 MNHEY, CDR2 SVGEGT. The CDR3 loop reads CASSSLKPPSGTSGSHEQFF. As DNA, the CDR3 is TGTGCCAGCAGTTCCCTCAAACCTCCATCCGGGACTAGCGGGAGCCATGAGCAGTTCTTC.

The chain couples TRBV19 to TRBJ1-1, with a possible D match to TRBD1 (6 bases). Germline V gene lookup returns CDR1 LNHDA and CDR2 SQIVND (reference sequence). Trimming removed 6 bases from V and 7 bases from J, with 15 bases in between. The CDR3 is made up of 13 amino acids. The CDR3 protein is CASSQGQLSEAFF. CDR3 nucleotides: TGTGCCAGTAGCCAGGGACAACTGAGTGAAGCTTTCTTT.

This clonotype was counted ten times or more. The chain has TRBV5-1 and TRBJ1-1; 7 positions agree with TRBD1. J was trimmed by 0 bases and V by 3 bases; bases with no gene match: 2. The CDR3 runs to 14 residues. The V gene's germline CDR1 is SGHRS and CDR2 YFSETQ. This chain's CDR3 is CASSWDSLNTEAFF. CDR3 DNA sequence: TGCGCCAGCAGCTGGGACAGCTTGAACACTGAAGCTTTCTTT.

This clonotype was observed once. The gene calls are TRBV11-2 and TRBJ2-7, with TRBD2 as a possible D gene (6 bases). This CDR3 has 15 amino acids. Trimming stripped 0 bases from V and 3 bases from J, with 12 bases between. Germline CDR1 is SGHAT and CDR2 is FQNNGV. The DNA for the CDR3 is TGTGCCAGCAGCTTAGATCCGACTAGGTTCTACGAGCAGTACTTC. Its translation is CASSLDPTRFYEQYF.

The chain combines TRBV19 with TRBJ2-5; TRBD1 agrees at 10 bases. The V segment lost 3 bases and the J segment 1 base; nucleotides outside the gene matches: 2. The germline V gene encodes CDR1 LNHDA and CDR2 SQIVND (reference sequence). The CDR3 has 15 amino acids. The CDR3 region has the DNA TGTGCCAGTAGTATTCGACAGGGGGCCCAAGAGACCCAGTACTTC. Protein sequence: CASSIRQGAQETQYF.

The table lists this clonotype with a few counts. Germline and junction disagree at one end, which may indicate a read error. V usage is TRBV7-9 and J usage is TRBJ2-1; tentatively, D is TRBD2 (6 bases). Germline V gene lookup returns CDR1 SEHNR and CDR2 FQNEAQ (reference sequence). CDR3 size: 12 residues. This CDR3 reads CAISARLDRQFF. The CDR3 region has the DNA TGTGCCATCAGCGCCAGACTAGACCGCCAGTTCTTC.

In its sample, this clonotype was seen many times. The CDR3 protein is CASSHDRSGYEQYF. DNA of the CDR3: TGCGCCAGCAGCCACGACAGGTCCGGGTACGAGCAGTACTTC. This chain uses TRBV4-3 with TRBJ2-7; weak D call: TRBD1 (6 bases). V lost 3 bases and J lost 4, with 13 bases in between. Germline V gives CDR1 LGHNA, CDR2 YSLEER. The CDR3 is made up of 14 amino acids.

V is TRBV4-3 and J is TRBJ1-1; maybe TRBD1 (5 bases). Germline loops: CDR1 LGHNA, CDR2 YSLEER. Trimming took 0 bases from V and 5 from J, leaving 13 bases between them. The CDR3 runs 15 residues. The CDR3 protein is CASSQDLQGGTEAFF. CDR3 DNA: TGCGCCAGCAGCCAAGATTTGCAGGGAGGTACTGAAGCTTTCTTT.

This clonotype was observed at least ten times. The V gene is TRBV6-5, the J gene TRBJ2-7; 8 nucleotides match TRBD2. The V and J ends lost 2 bases and 0 bases, in that order; junction bases with no gene match: 12. The CDR3 covers 18 residues. The germline gives CDR1 MNHEY, CDR2 SVGAGI. CDR3 sequence reads: CASSYDRGPSGSSYEQYF. DNA for the CDR3: TGTGCCAGCAGTTACGACCGAGGGCCGAGCGGGAGCTCCTACGAGCAGTACTTC.